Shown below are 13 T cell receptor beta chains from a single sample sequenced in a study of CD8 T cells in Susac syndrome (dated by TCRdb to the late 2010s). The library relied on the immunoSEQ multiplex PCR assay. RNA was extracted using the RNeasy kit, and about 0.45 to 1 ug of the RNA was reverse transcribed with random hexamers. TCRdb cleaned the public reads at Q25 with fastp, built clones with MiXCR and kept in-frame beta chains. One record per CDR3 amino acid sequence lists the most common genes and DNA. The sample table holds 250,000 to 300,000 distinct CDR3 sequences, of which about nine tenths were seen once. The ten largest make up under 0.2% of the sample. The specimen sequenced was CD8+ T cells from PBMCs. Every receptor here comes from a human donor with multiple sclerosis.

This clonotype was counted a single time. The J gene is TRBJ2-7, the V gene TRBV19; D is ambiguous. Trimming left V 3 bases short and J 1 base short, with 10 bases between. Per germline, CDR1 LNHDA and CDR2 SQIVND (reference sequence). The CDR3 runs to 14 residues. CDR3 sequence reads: CASSMLPNSYEQYF. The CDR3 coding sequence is TGTGCCAGTAGTATGCTTCCAAATTCCTACGAGCAGTACTTC.

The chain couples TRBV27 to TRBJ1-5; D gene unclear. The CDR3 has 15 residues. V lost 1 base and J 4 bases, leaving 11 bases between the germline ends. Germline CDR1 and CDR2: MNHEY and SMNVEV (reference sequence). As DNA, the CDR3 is TGTGCCAGCAGTTTATGGGGTGGGGAGAATCAGCCCCAGCATTTT. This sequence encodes CASSLWGGENQPQHF.

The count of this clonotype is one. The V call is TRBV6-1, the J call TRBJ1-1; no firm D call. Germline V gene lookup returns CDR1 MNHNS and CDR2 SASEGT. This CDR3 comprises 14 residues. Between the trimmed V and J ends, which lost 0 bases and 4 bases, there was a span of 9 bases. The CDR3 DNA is TGTGCCAGCAGTGAAGCGGTCACTACCACTGAAGCTTTCTTT. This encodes CASSEAVTTTEAFF.

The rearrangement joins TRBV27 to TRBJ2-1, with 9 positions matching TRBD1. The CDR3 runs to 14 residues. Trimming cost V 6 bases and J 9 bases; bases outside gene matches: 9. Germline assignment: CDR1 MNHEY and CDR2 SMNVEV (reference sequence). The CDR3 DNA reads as TGTGCCAGCAGCGAGGGGACAGGGTGGGGTGAGCAGTTCTTC. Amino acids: CASSEGTGWGEQFF.

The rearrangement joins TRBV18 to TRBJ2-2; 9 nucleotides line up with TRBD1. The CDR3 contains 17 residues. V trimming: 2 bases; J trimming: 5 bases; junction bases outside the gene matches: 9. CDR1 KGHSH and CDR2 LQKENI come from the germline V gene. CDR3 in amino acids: CASSPKTGTGITGELFF. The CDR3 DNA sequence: TGTGCCAGCTCACCAAAGACCGGGACAGGGATTACCGGGGAGCTGTTTTTT.

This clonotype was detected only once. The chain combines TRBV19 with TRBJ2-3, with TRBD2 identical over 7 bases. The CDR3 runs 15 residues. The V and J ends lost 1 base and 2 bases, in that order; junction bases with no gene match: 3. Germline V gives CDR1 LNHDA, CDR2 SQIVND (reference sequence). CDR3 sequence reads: CASSIGAGDTDTQYF. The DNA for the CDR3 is TGTGCCAGTAGTATAGGGGCGGGGGACACAGATACGCAGTATTTT.

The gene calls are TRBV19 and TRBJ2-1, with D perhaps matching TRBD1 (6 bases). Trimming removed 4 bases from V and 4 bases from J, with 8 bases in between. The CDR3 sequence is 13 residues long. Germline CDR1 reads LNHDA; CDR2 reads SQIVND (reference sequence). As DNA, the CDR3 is TGTGCCAGTAGTAGGACAGAGTACAATGAGCAGTTCTTC. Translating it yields CASSRTEYNEQFF.

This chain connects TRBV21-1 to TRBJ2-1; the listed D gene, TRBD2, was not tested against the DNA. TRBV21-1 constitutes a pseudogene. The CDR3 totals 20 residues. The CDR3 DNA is TGTGCCAGCAGCAAATTCCCCGGGACTAGCGGGGTCCAGGTGGACAATGAGCAGTTCTTC. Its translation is CASSKFPGTSGVQVDNEQFF.

Here the CDR3 DNA reads TGCGCCAGCAGCCTTACGACAGGGGCCTACGAGCAGTACTTC. It codes for CASSLTTGAYEQYF. The chain recombines TRBV4-1 with TRBJ2-7; 8 bases match TRBD1. V shed 4 bases and J 2 bases; nucleotides not matched to a gene: 4. Germline V gene data show CDR1 as MGHRA and CDR2 as YSYEKL. CDR3 length equals 14 residues.

This CDR3 is CATSRDGPQGGPHTDTQYF. The CDR3 nucleotides are TGTGCCACCAGCAGAGATGGGCCGCAGGGGGGCCCACACACAGATACGCAGTATTTT. This sequence joins TRBV15 and TRBJ2-3; D is possibly TRBD1 (7 bases). The CDR3 contains 19 residues. V was trimmed by 0 bases and J by 2 bases, leaving 21 bases between them. From germline, CDR1 is LNHNV and CDR2 YYDKDF (reference sequence).

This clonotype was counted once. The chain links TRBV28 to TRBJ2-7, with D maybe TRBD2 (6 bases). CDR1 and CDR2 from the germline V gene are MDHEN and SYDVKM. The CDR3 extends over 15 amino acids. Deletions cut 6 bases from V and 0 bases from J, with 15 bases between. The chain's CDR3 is CASSLPGDDSYEQYF. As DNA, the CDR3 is TGTGCCAGCAGCCTCCCGGGGGACGACTCCTACGAGCAGTACTTC. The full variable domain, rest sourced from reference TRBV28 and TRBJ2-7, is DVKVTQSSRYLVKRTGEKVFLECVQDMDHENMFWYRQDPGLGLRLIYFSYDVKMKEKGDIPEGYSVSREKKERFSLILESASTNQTSMYLCASSLPGDDSYEQYFGPGTRLTVT.

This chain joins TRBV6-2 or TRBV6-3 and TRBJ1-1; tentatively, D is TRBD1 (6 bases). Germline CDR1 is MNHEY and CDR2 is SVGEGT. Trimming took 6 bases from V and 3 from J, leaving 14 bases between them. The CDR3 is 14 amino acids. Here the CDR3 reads CASRWTASHTEAFF. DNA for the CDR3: TGTGCCAGCAGATGGACAGCTTCTCACACTGAAGCTTTCTTT.

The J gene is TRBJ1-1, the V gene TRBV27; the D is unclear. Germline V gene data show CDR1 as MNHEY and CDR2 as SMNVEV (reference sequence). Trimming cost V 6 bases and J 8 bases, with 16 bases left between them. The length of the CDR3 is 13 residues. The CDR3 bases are TGTGCCAGCAGCGTGATTGCCAGATCAGAAGCTTTCTTT. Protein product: CASSVIARSEAFF.